The 24 T cell receptor beta chains presented below share a single source sample, sequenced in a study of CD8 T cells in Susac syndrome. Reverse transcription used roughly 0.5 to 1 ug RNA and random hexamers. TCRdb reprocessed the immunoSEQ multiplex PCR reads with MiXCR, giving one entry per CDR3 protein. Of 120,000 or so distinct CDR3 sequences in the sample, 90% to 95% were seen once. Specimen: CD8+ T cells from PBMCs. The receptors stem from a human donor with Susac syndrome.

V and J are TRBV12-3 or TRBV12-4 and TRBJ1-6, with TRBD1 identical over 12 bases. V trimming: 5 bases; J trimming: 14 bases; junction bases outside the gene matches: 7. This CDR3 spans 14 amino acids. The CDR3 DNA sequence: TGTGCCAGCAGTATCGGGACAGGGGGCAACACCCTCCACTTT. Translating it yields CASSIGTGGNTLHF.

The chain recombines TRBV7-8 with TRBJ1-5, with unresolved D. Trimming stripped 4 bases from V and 0 bases from J, with 13 bases between. The V gene's germline CDR1 is SGHVS and CDR2 FQNEAQ. CDR3 length: 16 amino acids. The chain's CDR3 is CASSSVRVGSNQPQHF. CDR3 in DNA: TGTGCCAGCAGCTCCGTGCGGGTGGGTAGCAATCAGCCCCAGCATTTT.

The chain employs TRBV12-3 or TRBV12-4 and TRBJ2-2; D is possibly TRBD1 or TRBD2 (5 bases each). V was trimmed by 5 bases and J by 6 bases, leaving 13 bases between them. The CDR3 loop spans 14 amino acids. The CDR3 region is CASSGPGDPGELFF. The CDR3 region has the DNA TGTGCCAGCAGTGGACCCGGGGACCCCGGGGAGCTGTTTTTT.

The chain combines TRBV7-9 with TRBJ2-3; TRBD2 might be the D (5 bases). Germline V gene lookup returns CDR1 SEHNR and CDR2 FQNEAQ (reference sequence). CDR3 size: 15 residues. V was pared by 0 bases and J by 4 bases, with 11 bases between. The CDR3 coding sequence is TGTGCCAGCAGCTTAGCGCTAGGGAGCGCAGATACGCAGTATTTT. Protein sequence: CASSLALGSADTQYF.

The V gene is TRBV9, the J gene TRBJ1-2; TRBD1 aligns across 8 bases. The germline V gene encodes CDR1 SGDLS and CDR2 YYNGEE. After removal of 2 bases from V and 7 bases from J, the junction contained 4 bases not matched to a gene. There are 13 residues in the CDR3. The CDR3, as DNA: TGTGCCAGCAGCGTGCAGGGGGCGGGTGGCTACACCTTC. Residues: CASSVQGAGGYTF.

This sequence joins TRBV5-1 and TRBJ2-1; 7 bases are shared with TRBD2. This CDR3 is 14 amino acids long. Germline assignment: CDR1 SGHRS and CDR2 YFSETQ. With 1 base clipped from V and 9 bases from J, the junction kept 7 bases outside the gene matches. The CDR3 is CASSLPSGESEQFF. CDR3 nucleotides: TGCGCCAGCAGCTTGCCTAGCGGCGAAAGTGAGCAGTTCTTC.

This chain connects TRBV25-1 to TRBJ2-2; 7 nucleotides line up with TRBD1. After removal of 1 base from V and 4 bases from J, the junction contained 6 bases not matched to a gene. Germline V gene sequence: CDR1 MGHDK, CDR2 SYGVNS. The CDR3 runs 16 residues. DNA for the CDR3: TGTGCCAGCAGTGAATTTGGACAGGAATCCACCGGGGAGCTGTTTTTT. Translation gives CASSEFGQESTGELFF.

The chain uses TRBV3-1 and TRBJ2-7; D might be TRBD1 or TRBD2, each matching 5 bases. V was cut by 3 bases and J by 2 bases, with 14 bases left in between. Germline CDR1 and CDR2: LGHDT and YNNKEL (reference sequence). The CDR3 is 15 amino acids. The CDR3 DNA follows: TGTGCCAGCAGCCAGTTTCCAGGGAGCACCTACGAGCAGTACTTC. The encoded protein is CASSQFPGSTYEQYF.

The V and J genes are TRBV2 and TRBJ1-2; D remains ambiguous. CDR3 length: 17 residues. The germline CDR1 and CDR2 sequences are SNHLY and FYNNEI. Trimming cost V 3 bases and J 1 base, with 18 bases left between them. For the CDR3, the DNA is TGTGCCAGCAGTGAGGGAGGCGACCAGATTTTTAACTATGGCTACACCTTC. This codes for CASSEGGDQIFNYGYTF.

The chain's CDR3 is CASSLRQGNNEKLFF. In DNA, the CDR3 is TGTGCCAGCAGTCTAAGACAGGGGAATAATGAAAAACTGTTTTTT. The gene calls are TRBV12-3 or TRBV12-4 and TRBJ1-4; TRBD1 matches at 8 bases. The junction had 6 bases not matched to a gene; V was cut back by 5 bases and J by 4 bases. The CDR3 is 15 amino acids.

CDR3 in amino acids: CSARRAYSYEQYF. The DNA for the CDR3 is TGCAGTGCTAGACGCGCCTACTCCTACGAGCAGTACTTC. The chain recombines TRBV20-1 with TRBJ2-7, with D uncertain. This CDR3 is 13 amino acids long. Trimming left V 2 bases short and J 0 bases short, with 8 bases between. Germline V gene data show CDR1 as DFQATT and CDR2 as SNEGSKA (reference sequence).

The J gene is TRBJ1-6, the V gene TRBV6-5; D is possibly TRBD1 (6 bases). Germline CDR1 MNHEY, CDR2 SVGAGI. The CDR3 is 15 residues long. Trimming removed 2 bases at V and 10 bases at J, with 15 bases between. CDR3 in DNA: TGTGCCAGCAGTTACAATGCGGGGGCAAAGTCACCCCTCCACTTT. This codes for CASSYNAGAKSPLHF.

The chain recombines TRBV30 with TRBJ1-1; D unresolved. CDR3 length: 12 residues. Germline V gene sequence: CDR1 GTSNPN, CDR2 SVGIG (reference sequence). Trimming cost V 5 bases and J 4 bases, with 11 bases left between them. The CDR3, as DNA: TGTGCCTGGGGCTTCAAGAGCACTGAAGCTTTCTTT. Translating gives CAWGFKSTEAFF.

The genes are TRBV5-1 and TRBJ2-1; a possible D gene is TRBD1 (5 bases). The germline V gene encodes CDR1 SGHRS and CDR2 YFSETQ. The CDR3 is made up of 11 amino acids. With 0 bases removed from V and 10 bases from J, the gap between germline ends came to 5 bases. The DNA of the CDR3 is TGCGCCAGCAGCTTGGGGGGCGAGCAGTTCTTC. Residues: CASSLGGEQFF.

Here the CDR3 reads CASSYSLWTEAFF. CDR3 sequence (DNA): TGTGCCAGCAGTTATTCTCTGTGGACTGAAGCTTTCTTT. The chain carries TRBV6-5 and TRBJ1-1; D unclear. The CDR3 totals 13 residues. The V gene lost 3 bases and the J gene lost 5 bases, with 10 bases spanning the gap. CDR1 is MNHEY, CDR2 SVGAGI, per germline.

The rearrangement links TRBV19 to TRBJ1-6; TRBD1 is a possible D gene (6 bases). Germline CDR1 and CDR2: LNHDA and SQIVND (reference sequence). The CDR3 consists of 18 residues. V was cut by 5 bases and J by 7 bases, with 24 bases left in between. DNA for the CDR3: TGTGCCAGTAGTCCGGCAGGGGAAGGCGTGTGGTCAAATTCACCCCTCCACTTT. It translates to CASSPAGEGVWSNSPLHF.

This chain joins TRBV24-1 and TRBJ2-7; D gene uncertain. CDR1 is KGHDR and CDR2 is SFDVKD in the germline V gene. V shed 4 bases and J shed 0 bases, with 6 bases lying between them. CDR3 length equals 13 residues. The CDR3 spells CATSDPSSYEQYF. The CDR3 nucleotides are TGTGCCACCAGTGACCCGAGCTCCTACGAGCAGTACTTC.

In its sample, this clonotype was seen once. The chain combines TRBV27 with TRBJ2-1; 12 nucleotides align to TRBD2. Germline V CDR1 and CDR2: MNHEY, SMNVEV (reference sequence). The CDR3 contains 18 residues. Trimming took 10 bases from V and 0 from J; bases not matched to a gene: 13. CDR3 in amino acids: CATIPWTSGVLSYNEQFF. The CDR3 DNA is TGTGCCACTATACCTTGGACTAGCGGGGTCCTCTCCTACAATGAGCAGTTCTTC.

The chain joins TRBV7-9 to TRBJ2-7; a weak D match, TRBD1 (5 bases). This CDR3 region has 15 residues. CDR1 is SEHNR and CDR2 is FQNEAQ in the germline V gene (reference sequence). Trimming shortened V by 1 base and J by 2 bases, and 12 bases separated the two germline ends. CDR3 in amino acids: CASSLVGADTYEQYF. The DNA of the CDR3 is TGTGCCAGCAGCTTAGTTGGGGCGGATACCTACGAGCAGTACTTC.

V is TRBV7-9 and J is TRBJ1-2, with D possibly TRBD1 on 6 matching bases. From germline, CDR1 is SEHNR and CDR2 FQNEAQ (reference sequence). With 4 bases removed from V and 6 bases from J, the gap between germline ends came to 15 bases. CDR3 size: 14 residues. This CDR3 is CASSSTGTKDGYTF. CDR3 nucleotide sequence: TGTGCCAGCAGCTCCACAGGGACCAAGGATGGCTACACCTTC.

The V and J genes are TRBV12-3 or TRBV12-4 and TRBJ2-5, with 11 bases fitting TRBD2. The CDR3 totals 14 residues. Trimming took 6 bases from V and 3 from J; bases not matched to a gene: 3. CDR3 in DNA: TGTGCCAGCAGGGTAGCGGGAGGGAAAGAGACCCAGTACTTC. Protein sequence: CASRVAGGKETQYF.

The chain combines TRBV7-9 with TRBJ1-2; D is unresolved. Looked up from germline, CDR1 is SEHNR and CDR2 is FQNEAQ (reference sequence). This CDR3 contains 14 residues. V was clipped by 1 base and J by 6 bases, with 12 bases between them. CDR3 nucleotides: TGTGCCAGCAGCTTAGTAGTCCGTCAGGATGGCTACACCTTC. Translation gives CASSLVVRQDGYTF.

This chain uses TRBV7-9 with TRBJ2-1, with 12 nucleotides matching TRBD1. Trimming at V came to 5 bases and at J to 8 bases, leaving 10 bases not matched to a gene. Germline CDR1 is SEHNR and CDR2 is FQNEAQ (reference sequence). This CDR3 contains 16 residues. DNA of the CDR3: TGTGCCAGCAGCCTCCCGGGACAGGGGGCAGTTGATGAGCAGTTCTTC. Protein product: CASSLPGQGAVDEQFF.

This chain links TRBV30 with TRBJ2-7, with no clear D. Germline CDR1 GTSNPN, CDR2 SVGIG (reference sequence). V lost 4 bases to trimming and J lost 4 bases, with 17 bases between them. The CDR3 has 14 residues. In DNA form, the CDR3 reads TGTGCCTGGAATAACGACATGAACCCTTACGAGCAGTACTTC. This codes for CAWNNDMNPYEQYF.